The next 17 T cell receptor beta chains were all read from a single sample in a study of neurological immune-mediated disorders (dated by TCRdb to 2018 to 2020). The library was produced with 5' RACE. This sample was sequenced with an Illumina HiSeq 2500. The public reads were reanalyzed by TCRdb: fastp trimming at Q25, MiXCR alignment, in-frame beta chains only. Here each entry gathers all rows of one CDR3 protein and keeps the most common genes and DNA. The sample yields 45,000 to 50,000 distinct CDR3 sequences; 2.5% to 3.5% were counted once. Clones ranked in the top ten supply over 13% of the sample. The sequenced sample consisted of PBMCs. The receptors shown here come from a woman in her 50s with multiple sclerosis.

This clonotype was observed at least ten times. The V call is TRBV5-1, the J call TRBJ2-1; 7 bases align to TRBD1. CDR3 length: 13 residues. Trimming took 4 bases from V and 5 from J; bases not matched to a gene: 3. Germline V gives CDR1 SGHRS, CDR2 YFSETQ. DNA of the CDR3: TGCGCCAGCAGCAGGGGACAGAACAATGAGCAGTTCTTC. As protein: CASSRGQNNEQFF.

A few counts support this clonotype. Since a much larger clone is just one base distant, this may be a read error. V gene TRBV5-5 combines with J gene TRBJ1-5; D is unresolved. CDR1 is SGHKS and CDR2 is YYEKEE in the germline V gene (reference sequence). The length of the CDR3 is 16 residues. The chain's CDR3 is CASSLGGSESNQHQHF. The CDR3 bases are TGTGCCAGCAGCTTGGGAGGGTCCGAGAGCAATCAGCACCAGCATTTT.

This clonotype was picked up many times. CDR3 loop: CASSLQTAQETQYF. The CDR3, as DNA: TGCGCCAGCAGCTTACAGACCGCGCAAGAGACCCAGTACTTC. This sequence joins TRBV5-1 and TRBJ2-5; no clear D gene. V was clipped by 2 bases and J by 2 bases, with 10 bases between them. Germline V gene lookup returns CDR1 SGHRS and CDR2 YFSETQ. The CDR3 runs 14 residues.

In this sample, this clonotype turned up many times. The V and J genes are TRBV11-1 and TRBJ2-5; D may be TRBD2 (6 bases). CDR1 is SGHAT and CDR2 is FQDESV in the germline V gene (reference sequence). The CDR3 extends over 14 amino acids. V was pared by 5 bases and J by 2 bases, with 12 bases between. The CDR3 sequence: CASSLGDFQETQYF. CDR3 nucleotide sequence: TGTGCCAGCAGCCTAGGGGACTTTCAAGAGACCCAGTACTTC.

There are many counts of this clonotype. The DNA of the CDR3 is TGCAGTACGGGACAGTTGTTTGCAGATACGCAGTATTTT. It codes for CSTGQLFADTQYF. This rearrangement joins TRBV20-1 to TRBJ2-3; 7 positions match TRBD1. Germline V gene sequence: CDR1 DFQATT, CDR2 SNEGSKA (reference sequence). The J segment lost 4 bases and the V segment lost 8 bases, leaving 9 bases of the junction unmatched. The CDR3 length is 13 residues.

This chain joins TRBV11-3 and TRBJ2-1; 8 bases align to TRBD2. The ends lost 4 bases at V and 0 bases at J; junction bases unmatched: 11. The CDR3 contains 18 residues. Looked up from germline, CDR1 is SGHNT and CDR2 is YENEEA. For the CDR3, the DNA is TGTGCCAGCAGCTCGGCCGGGGCTAGCGGGCTCTCCTACAATGAGCAGTTCTTC. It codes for CASSSAGASGLSYNEQFF.

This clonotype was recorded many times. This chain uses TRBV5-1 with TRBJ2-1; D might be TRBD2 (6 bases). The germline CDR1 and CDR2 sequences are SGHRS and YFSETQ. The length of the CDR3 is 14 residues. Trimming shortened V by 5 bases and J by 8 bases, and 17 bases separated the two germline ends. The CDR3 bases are TGCGCCAGCAGATTGTCGGGACTTCTCGATGAGCAGTTCTTC. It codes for CASRLSGLLDEQFF.

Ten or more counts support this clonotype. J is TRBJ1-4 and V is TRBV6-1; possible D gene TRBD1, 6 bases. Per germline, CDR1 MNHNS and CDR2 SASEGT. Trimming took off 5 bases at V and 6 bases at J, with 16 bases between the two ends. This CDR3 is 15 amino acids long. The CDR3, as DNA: TGTGCCAGCAGTCTCCGCGGTGGACAGTATGAAAAACTGTTTTTT. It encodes CASSLRGGQYEKLFF.

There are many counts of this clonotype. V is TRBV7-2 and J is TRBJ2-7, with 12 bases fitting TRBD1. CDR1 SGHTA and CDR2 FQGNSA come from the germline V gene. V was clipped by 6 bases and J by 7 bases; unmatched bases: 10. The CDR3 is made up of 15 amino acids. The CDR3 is CASSSRDRGLWEQYF. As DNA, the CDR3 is TGTGCCAGCAGTTCCCGGGACAGGGGGCTCTGGGAGCAGTACTTC.

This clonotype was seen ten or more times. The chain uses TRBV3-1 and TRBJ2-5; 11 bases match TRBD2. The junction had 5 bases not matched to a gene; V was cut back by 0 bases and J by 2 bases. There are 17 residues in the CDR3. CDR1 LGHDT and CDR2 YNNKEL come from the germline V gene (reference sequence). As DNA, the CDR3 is TGTGCCAGCAGCCAAGAAACTAGCGGGAGTGGACAAGAGACCCAGTACTTC. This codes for CASSQETSGSGQETQYF.

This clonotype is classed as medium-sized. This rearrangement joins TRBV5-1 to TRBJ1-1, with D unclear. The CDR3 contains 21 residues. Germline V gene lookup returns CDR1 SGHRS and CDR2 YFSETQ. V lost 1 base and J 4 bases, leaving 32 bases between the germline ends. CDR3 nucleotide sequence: TGCGCCAGCAGCTTGCCGCGGGGAGATTGGGGAGGACTATCCCTACGCACTGAAGCTTTCTTT. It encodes CASSLPRGDWGGLSLRTEAFF.

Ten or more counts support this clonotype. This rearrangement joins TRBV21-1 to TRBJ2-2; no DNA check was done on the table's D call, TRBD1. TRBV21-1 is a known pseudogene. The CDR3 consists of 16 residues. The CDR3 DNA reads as TGTGCCAGCAGCGCACTCCGGGACAACTTGTGCGGGGAGCTGTTTTTT. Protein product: CASSALRDNLCGELFF.

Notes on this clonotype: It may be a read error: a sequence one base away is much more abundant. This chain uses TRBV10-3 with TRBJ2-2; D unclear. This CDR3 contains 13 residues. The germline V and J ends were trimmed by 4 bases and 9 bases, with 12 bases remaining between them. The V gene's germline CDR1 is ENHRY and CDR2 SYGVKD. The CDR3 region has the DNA TGTGCCATCAGTGCTGGGGAACCCCGGGAGCTGTTTTTT. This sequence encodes CAISAGEPRELFF.

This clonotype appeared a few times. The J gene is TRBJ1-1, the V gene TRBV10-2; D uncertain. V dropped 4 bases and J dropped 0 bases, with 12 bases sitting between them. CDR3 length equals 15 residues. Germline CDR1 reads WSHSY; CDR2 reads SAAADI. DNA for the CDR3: TGCGCCAGCAGTGCAACAACTGTTCTGAACACTGAAGCTTTCTTT. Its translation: CASSATTVLNTEAFF.

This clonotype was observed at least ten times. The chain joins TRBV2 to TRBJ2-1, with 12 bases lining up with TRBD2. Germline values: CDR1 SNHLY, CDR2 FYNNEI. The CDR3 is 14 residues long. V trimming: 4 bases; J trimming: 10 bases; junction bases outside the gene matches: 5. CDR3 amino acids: CASSGLAGANEQFF. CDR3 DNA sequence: TGTGCCAGCAGTGGACTAGCGGGGGCTAACGAGCAGTTCTTC.

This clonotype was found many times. As DNA, the CDR3 is TGTGCCAGCAGCCTCATGGCGGGGTTTGCTGATACGCAGTATTTT. Its translation is CASSLMAGFADTQYF. This chain links TRBV7-6 with TRBJ2-3; TRBD2 might be the D (6 bases). Trimming left V 5 bases short and J 6 bases short, with 18 bases between. CDR3 length: 15 amino acids. From germline, CDR1 is SGHVS and CDR2 FNYEAQ.

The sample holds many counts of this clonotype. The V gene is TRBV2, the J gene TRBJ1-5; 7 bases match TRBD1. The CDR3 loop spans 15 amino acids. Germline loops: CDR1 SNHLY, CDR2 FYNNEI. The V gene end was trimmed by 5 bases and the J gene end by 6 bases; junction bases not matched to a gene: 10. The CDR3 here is CASSITGEVGQPQHF. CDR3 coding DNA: TGTGCCAGCAGTATTACAGGGGAGGTCGGTCAGCCCCAGCATTTT. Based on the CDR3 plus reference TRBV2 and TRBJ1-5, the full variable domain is EPEVTQTPSHQVTQMGQEVILRCVPISNHLYFYWYRQILGQKVEFLVSFYNNEISEKSEIFDDQFSVERPDGSNFTLKIRSTKLEDSAMYFCASSITGEVGQPQHFGDGTRLSIL.